This T cell receptor (beta chain) derives from a study of T cells expressing NK-cell markers. The CDR3 contains 16 residues. The germline V gene has CDR1 DFQATT and CDR2 SNEGSKA (reference sequence). TCRdb reprocessed the 5' RACE reads, keeping one entry per CDR3 protein, no DNA. Its clone listing holds over 100,000 distinct CDR3 sequences. The sequence was obtained from a woman between 18 and 70 years old in good health. The V and J genes are TRBV20-1 and TRBJ1-1; TCRdb's assignment of TRBD1 cannot be checked, as there is no DNA. Sequencing was carried out using blood T cells: a sorted CD56 or NKG2C T cell subset, CD4+ or CD8+ T cells, or bulk PBMC T cells (not recorded which). CDR3 residues: CSARGDVGTGDTEAFF.